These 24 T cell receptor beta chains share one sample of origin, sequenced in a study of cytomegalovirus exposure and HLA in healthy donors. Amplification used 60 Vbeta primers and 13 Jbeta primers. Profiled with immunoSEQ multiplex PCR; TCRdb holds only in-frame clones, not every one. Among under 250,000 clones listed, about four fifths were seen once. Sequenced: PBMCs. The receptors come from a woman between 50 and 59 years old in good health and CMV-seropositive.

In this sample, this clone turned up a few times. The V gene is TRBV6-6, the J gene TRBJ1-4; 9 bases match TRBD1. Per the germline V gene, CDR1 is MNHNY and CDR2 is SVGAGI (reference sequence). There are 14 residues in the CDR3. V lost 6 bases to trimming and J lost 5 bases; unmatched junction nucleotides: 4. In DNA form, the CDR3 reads TGTGCCAGCAGGCGGACAGGGGAAAATGAAAAACTGTTTTTT. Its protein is CASRRTGENEKLFF.

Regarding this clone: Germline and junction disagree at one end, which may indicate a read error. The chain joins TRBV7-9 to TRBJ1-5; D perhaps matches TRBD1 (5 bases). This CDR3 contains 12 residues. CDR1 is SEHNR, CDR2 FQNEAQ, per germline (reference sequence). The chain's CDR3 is CSSSLSEGPKHF. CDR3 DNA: TGTTCCAGCAGCTTATCGGAGGGACCCAAACATTTT.

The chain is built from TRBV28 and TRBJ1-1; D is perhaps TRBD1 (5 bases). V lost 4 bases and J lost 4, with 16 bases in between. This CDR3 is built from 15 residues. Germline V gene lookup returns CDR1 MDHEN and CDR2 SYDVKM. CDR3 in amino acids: CASSSDPGEGTEAFF. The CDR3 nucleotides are TGTGCCAGCAGTTCGGACCCGGGGGAAGGCACTGAAGCTTTCTTT.

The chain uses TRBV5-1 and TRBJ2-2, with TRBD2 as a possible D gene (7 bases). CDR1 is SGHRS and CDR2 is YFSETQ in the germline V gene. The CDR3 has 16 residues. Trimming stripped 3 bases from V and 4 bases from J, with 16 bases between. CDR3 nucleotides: TGCGCCAGCAGCTATTGGGGGGGCGTTGGCACCGGGGAGCTGTTTTTT. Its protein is CASSYWGGVGTGELFF.

CDR3 protein: CASSLMTSGGLEQYF. The CDR3 DNA is TGTGCCAGCAGCTTGATGACTAGCGGGGGGCTCGAGCAGTACTTC. This rearrangement joins TRBV5-4 to TRBJ2-7, with 13 bases matching TRBD2. CDR1 and CDR2 from the germline V gene are SGHNT and YYREEE (reference sequence). After removal of 1 base from V and 6 bases from J, the junction contained 4 bases not matched to a gene. The CDR3 spans 15 residues. The full variable domain, its missing parts supplied by reference TRBV5-4 and TRBJ2-7, is ETGVTQSPTHLIKTRGQQVTLRCSSQSGHNTVSWYQQALGQGPQFIFQYYREEENGRGNFPPRFSGLQFPNYSSELNVNALELDDSALYLCASSLMTSGGLEQYFGPGTRLTVT.

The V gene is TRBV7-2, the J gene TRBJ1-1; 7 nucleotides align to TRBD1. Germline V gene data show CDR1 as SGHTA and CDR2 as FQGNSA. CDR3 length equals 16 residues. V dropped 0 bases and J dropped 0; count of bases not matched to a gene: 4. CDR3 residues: CASSLAPGTVNTEAFF. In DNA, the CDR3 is TGTGCCAGCAGCTTAGCCCCTGGGACAGTGAACACTGAAGCTTTCTTT. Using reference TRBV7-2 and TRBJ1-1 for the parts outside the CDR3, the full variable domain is GAGVSQSPSNKVTEKGKDVELRCDPISGHTALYWYRQSLGQGLEFLIYFQGNSAPDKSGLPSDRFSAERTGGSVSTLTIQRTQQEDSAVYLCASSLAPGTVNTEAFFGQGTRLTVV.

The CDR3, as DNA: TGTGCCAGCAGTTTGGCAGGGGGCCAAAACACCATATATTTT. Its translation is CASSLAGGQNTIYF. The chain carries TRBV28 and TRBJ1-3; 8 bases are a match to TRBD1. Looked up from germline, CDR1 is MDHEN and CDR2 is SYDVKM. J gave up 6 bases and V 3 bases, and 4 bases lay outside the gene matches. The CDR3 length is 14 residues.

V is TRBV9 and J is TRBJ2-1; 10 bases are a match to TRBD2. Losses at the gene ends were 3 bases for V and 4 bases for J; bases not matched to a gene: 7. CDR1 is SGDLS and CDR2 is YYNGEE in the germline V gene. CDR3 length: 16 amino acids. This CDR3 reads CASSAGAGGQYNEQFF. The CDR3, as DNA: TGTGCCAGCAGCGCAGGAGCGGGGGGGCAATACAATGAGCAGTTCTTC.

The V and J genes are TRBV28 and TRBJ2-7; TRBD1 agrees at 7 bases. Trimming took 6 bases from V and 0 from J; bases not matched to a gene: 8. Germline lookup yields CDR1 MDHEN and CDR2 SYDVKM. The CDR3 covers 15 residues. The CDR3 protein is CASSLQGRRSYEQYF. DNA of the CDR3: TGTGCCAGCAGCCTACAGGGGCGTCGCTCCTACGAGCAGTACTTC.

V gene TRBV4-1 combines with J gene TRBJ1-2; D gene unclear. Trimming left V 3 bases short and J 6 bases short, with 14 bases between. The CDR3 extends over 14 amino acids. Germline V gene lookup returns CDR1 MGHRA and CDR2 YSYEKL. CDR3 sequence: CASSHSIPGDGYTF. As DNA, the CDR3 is TGCGCCAGCAGCCATAGTATACCCGGGGATGGCTACACCTTC.

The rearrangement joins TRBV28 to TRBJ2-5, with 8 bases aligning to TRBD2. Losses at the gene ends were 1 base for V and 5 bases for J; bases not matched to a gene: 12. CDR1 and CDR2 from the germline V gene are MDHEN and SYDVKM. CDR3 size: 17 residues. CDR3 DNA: TGTGCCAGCAGTTTATTTCGGTTACGAGCGGGGGCTGAGACCCAGTACTTC. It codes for CASSLFRLRAGAETQYF.

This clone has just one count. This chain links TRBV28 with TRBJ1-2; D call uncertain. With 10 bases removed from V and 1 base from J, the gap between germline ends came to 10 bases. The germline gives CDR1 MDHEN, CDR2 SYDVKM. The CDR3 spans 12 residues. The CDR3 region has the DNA TGTGCCACCACAACAGTTAACTATGGCTACACCTTC. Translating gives CATTTVNYGYTF.

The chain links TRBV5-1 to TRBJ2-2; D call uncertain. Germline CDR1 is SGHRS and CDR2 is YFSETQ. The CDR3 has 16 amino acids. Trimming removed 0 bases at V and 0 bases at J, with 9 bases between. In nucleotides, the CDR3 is TGCGCCAGCAGCTTGGGACACGTCGCGAACACCGGGGAGCTGTTTTTT. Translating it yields CASSLGHVANTGELFF. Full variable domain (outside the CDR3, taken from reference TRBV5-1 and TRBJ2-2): KAGVTQTPRYLIKTRGQQVTLSCSPISGHRSVSWYQQTPGQGLQFLFEYFSETQRNKGNFPGRFSGRQFSNSRSEMNVSTLELGDSALYLCASSLGHVANTGELFFGEGSRLTVL.

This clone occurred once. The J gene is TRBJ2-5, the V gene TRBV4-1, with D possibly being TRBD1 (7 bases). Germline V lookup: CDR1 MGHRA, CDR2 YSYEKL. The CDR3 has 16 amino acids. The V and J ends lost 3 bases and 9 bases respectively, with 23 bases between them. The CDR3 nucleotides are TGCGCCAGCAGCCAGGGCCCCGGGGGCTGGCAGGGGGCCCAGTACTTC. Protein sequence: CASSQGPGGWQGAQYF.

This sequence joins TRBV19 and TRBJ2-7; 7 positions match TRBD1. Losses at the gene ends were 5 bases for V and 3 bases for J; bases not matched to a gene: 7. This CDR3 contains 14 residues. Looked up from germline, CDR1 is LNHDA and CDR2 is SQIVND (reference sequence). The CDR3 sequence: CASSPRTGNYEQYF. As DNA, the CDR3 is TGTGCCAGTAGTCCCCGGACAGGAAACTACGAGCAGTACTTC.

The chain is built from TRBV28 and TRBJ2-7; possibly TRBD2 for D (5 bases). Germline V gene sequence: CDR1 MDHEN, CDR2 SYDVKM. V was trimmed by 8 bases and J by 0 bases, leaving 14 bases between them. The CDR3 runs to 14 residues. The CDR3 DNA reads TGTGCCAGCGCCCCGGGGTCACCCTCCTACGAGCAGTACTTC. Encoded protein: CASAPGSPSYEQYF. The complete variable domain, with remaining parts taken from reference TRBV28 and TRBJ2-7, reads DVKVTQSSRYLVKRTGEKVFLECVQDMDHENMFWYRQDPGLGLRLIYFSYDVKMKEKGDIPEGYSVSREKKERFSLILESASTNQTSMYLCASAPGSPSYEQYFGPGTRLTVT.

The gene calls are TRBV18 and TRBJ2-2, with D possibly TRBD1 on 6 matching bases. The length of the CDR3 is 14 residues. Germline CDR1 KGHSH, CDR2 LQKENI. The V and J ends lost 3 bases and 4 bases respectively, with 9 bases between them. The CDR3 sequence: CASSPKQGTGELFF. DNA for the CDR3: TGTGCCAGCTCACCGAAACAGGGCACCGGGGAGCTGTTTTTT. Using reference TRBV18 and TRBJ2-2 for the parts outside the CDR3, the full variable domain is NAGVMQNPRHLVRRRGQEARLRCSPMKGHSHVYWYRQLPEEGLKFMVYLQKENIIDESGMPKERFSAEFPKEGPSILRIQQVVRGDSAAYFCASSPKQGTGELFFGEGSRLTVL.

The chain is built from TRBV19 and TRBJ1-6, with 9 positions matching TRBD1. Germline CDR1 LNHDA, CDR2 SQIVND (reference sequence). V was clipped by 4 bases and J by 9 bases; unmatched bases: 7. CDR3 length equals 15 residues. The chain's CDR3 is CASSTRDRVASPLHF. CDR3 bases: TGTGCCAGTAGTACCCGGGACAGGGTCGCTTCACCCCTCCACTTT.

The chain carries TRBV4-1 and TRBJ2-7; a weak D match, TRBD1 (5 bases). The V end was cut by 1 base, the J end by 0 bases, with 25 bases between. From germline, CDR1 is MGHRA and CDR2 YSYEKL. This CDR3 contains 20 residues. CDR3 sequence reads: CASSQGRLLTRVGSSYEQYF. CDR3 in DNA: TGCGCCAGCAGCCAAGGACGATTACTAACCAGGGTTGGAAGCTCCTACGAGCAGTACTTC.

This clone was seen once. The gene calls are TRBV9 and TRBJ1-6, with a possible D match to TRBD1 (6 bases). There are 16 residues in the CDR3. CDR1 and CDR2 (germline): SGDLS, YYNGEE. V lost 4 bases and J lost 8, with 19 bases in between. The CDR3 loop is CASSPFLNREDSPLHF. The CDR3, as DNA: TGTGCCAGCAGCCCCTTTTTAAACAGGGAAGATTCACCCCTCCACTTT.

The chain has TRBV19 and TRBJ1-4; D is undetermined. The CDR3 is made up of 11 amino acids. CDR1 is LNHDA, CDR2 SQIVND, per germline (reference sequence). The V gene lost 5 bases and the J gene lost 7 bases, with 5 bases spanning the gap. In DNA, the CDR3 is TGTGCCAGTAGTCCGGGTGAAAAACTGTTTTTT. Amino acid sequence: CASSPGEKLFF.

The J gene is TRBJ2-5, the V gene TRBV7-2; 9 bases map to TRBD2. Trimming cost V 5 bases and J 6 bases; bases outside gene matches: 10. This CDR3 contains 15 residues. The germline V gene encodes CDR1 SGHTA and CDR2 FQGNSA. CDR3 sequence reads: CASSPSTSGLQTQYF. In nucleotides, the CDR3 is TGTGCCAGCAGCCCTAGTACTAGCGGGTTACAGACCCAGTACTTC.

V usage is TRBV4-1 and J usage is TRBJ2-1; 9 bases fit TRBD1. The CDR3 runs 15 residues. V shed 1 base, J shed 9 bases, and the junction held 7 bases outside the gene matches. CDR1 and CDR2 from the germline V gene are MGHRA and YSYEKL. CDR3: CASSQVGQGFGEQFF. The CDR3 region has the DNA TGCGCCAGCAGCCAAGTGGGACAGGGCTTCGGTGAGCAGTTCTTC.

CDR3 loop: CASSLFRGPGANVLTF. For the CDR3, the DNA is TGTGCCAGCAGCTTATTCAGGGGGCCTGGGGCCAACGTCCTGACTTTC. The chain links TRBV7-2 to TRBJ2-6, with 8 bases aligning to TRBD1. Germline V gene data show CDR1 as SGHTA and CDR2 as FQGNSA. The CDR3 covers 16 residues. With 2 bases clipped from V and 2 bases from J, the junction kept 2 bases outside the gene matches.